This T cell receptor beta chain was identified in a study of regulatory T cells in long-lasting Graves disease. This clonotype was counted ten times or more. The antigen is not known. Study-wide results and caveats: Persistent disease was characterized by preferential usage of TRBV28, TRBJ1-2 and TRBJ2-5. The number of shared public clonotypes was higher in persistent patients (approximately 3,000) than new patients (966).

CDR3 length: 13 residues. Germline lookup yields CDR1 SGHDT and CDR2 YYEEEE. The sample's time point: newly diagnosed GD, antithyroid drugs for less than 3 months. Extracted RNA from PBMCs served as the source of the TCR library. TCR beta libraries were built with iRepertoire HTBI primers and Arm-PCR of CDR3 regions. One entry per CDR3 protein results from TCRdb running MiXCR on the multiplex PCR reads. The sample has under 450,000 distinct CDR3 sequences; roughly 16% are singletons. This sample was also put to use in a study of T cells in Graves' hyperthyroidism and ophthalmopathy. That work contributes: Newly diagnosed patients aged 18 to 65 had hyperthyroidism of under 2 months' duration.

Sequences were derived from peripheral blood mononuclear cells (PBMCs), sampled at new diagnosis, from a patient treated with antithyroid drugs. The TCR originated in a woman aged 18 to 35 with Graves disease. This chain joins TRBV5-6 and TRBJ2-3; a possible D gene is TRBD1 (6 bases). The J call may be incorrect, as the DNA end agrees better with TRBJ1-1. For the CDR3, the DNA is TGTGCCAGCAGCTTGACGACAGGCCTAAAAGCTTTCTTT. This gives the protein CASSLTTGLKAFF.